This passage covers 17 T cell receptor beta chains from one sample sequenced in a study of T-cell reconstitution after alpha-beta-depleted transplantation in children. The authors prepared the TCRbeta library with unique molecular identifiers. TCRdb recomputed calls from the PCR reads with MiXCR, one row per CDR3 protein. The sample holds some 550,000 distinct CDR3 sequences; roughly 23% are singletons and the top ten take around 14%. The input for sequencing was PBMCs, mostly from graft donor cells, taken 360 days after TCRalphabeta/CD19-depleted stem cell transplant. These TCRs come from a boy under two years old who had a stem cell transplant for acute myeloid leukemia, so the T cells may come from the graft donor.

In this sample, this clonotype turned up many times. V usage is TRBV25-1 and J usage is TRBJ2-5; no clear D gene. Deletions cut 2 bases from V and 5 bases from J, with 9 bases between. Germline CDR1 and CDR2: MGHDK and SYGVNS. This CDR3 is built from 13 residues. The CDR3 sequence is CASSEQPVETQYF. CDR3 DNA: TGTGCCAGCAGTGAACAGCCCGTTGAGACCCAGTACTTC. The whole variable domain, filled in from reference TRBV25-1 and TRBJ2-5, reads EADIYQTPRYLVIGTGKKITLECSQTMGHDKMYWYQQDPGMELHLIHYSYGVNSTEKGDLSSESTVSRIRTEHFPLTLESARPSHTSQYLCASSEQPVETQYFGPGTRLLVL.

The chain carries TRBV7-2 and TRBJ2-1; 7 nucleotides agree with TRBD2. CDR3 length equals 16 residues. CDR1 and CDR2 (germline): SGHTA, FQGNSA. Trimming at V came to 1 base and at J to 4 bases, leaving 7 bases not matched to a gene. The CDR3 loop is CASSLGLGGSYNEQFF. The DNA for the CDR3 is TGTGCCAGCAGCTTAGGTCTGGGGGGGTCTTACAATGAGCAGTTCTTC.

This clonotype was seen ten or more times. The V and J genes are TRBV12-3 or TRBV12-4 and TRBJ2-2; D might be TRBD1 (6 bases). The V end was cut by 7 bases, the J end by 0 bases, with 15 bases between. This CDR3 has 16 amino acids. CDR3 region: CASTKGQPPNTGELFF. In DNA, the CDR3 is TGTGCCAGCACTAAAGGACAGCCCCCGAACACCGGGGAGCTGTTTTTT.

This clonotype was detected only a few times. V gene TRBV20-1 combines with J gene TRBJ1-3; D is unclear. Deletions cut 1 base from V and 4 bases from J, with 5 bases between. Germline V gene data show CDR1 as DFQATT and CDR2 as SNEGSKA (reference sequence). This CDR3 has 12 residues. The CDR3 loop reads CSARGGGNTIYF. DNA for the CDR3: TGCAGTGCTAGAGGCGGCGGAAACACCATATATTTT.

The chain links TRBV2 to TRBJ1-1; a weak D match, TRBD1 (5 bases). The CDR3 length is 13 residues. The ends were cut back, 8 bases at V and 0 bases at J, with 10 bases in the middle. CDR1 is SNHLY, CDR2 FYNNEI, per germline. CDR3 in amino acids: CASGTALNTEAFF. In DNA, the CDR3 is TGTGCCAGCGGGACGGCCCTGAACACTGAAGCTTTCTTT.

In this sample, this clonotype turned up many times. V gene TRBV20-1 combines with J gene TRBJ1-6; the D is unclear. Germline V gene sequence: CDR1 DFQATT, CDR2 SNEGSKA (reference sequence). V lost 0 bases, J lost 7 bases, and 4 bases lay in between. This CDR3 has 12 residues. CDR3 in DNA: TGCAGTGCTAGAGACCAAAATTCACCCCTCCACTTT. Translated, it gives CSARDQNSPLHF.

This clonotype came up a few times. The V call is TRBV20-1, the J call TRBJ1-1; unclear D gene. V lost 1 base and J 1 base, leaving 7 bases between the germline ends. Germline V gene data show CDR1 as DFQATT and CDR2 as SNEGSKA (reference sequence). The CDR3 loop spans 13 amino acids. This CDR3 reads CSARGDGNTEAFF. The DNA for the CDR3 is TGCAGTGCTAGAGGAGACGGGAACACTGAAGCTTTCTTT.

This clonotype showed up just a few times. The CDR3 nucleotides are TGTGCCAGCAGCTCCTACCGAGAGACCCAGTACTTC. It codes for CASSSYRETQYF. This sequence joins TRBV7-2 and TRBJ2-5; D remains ambiguous. The CDR3 is 12 amino acids. CDR1 SGHTA and CDR2 FQGNSA come from the germline V gene. With 4 bases removed from V and 4 bases from J, the gap between germline ends came to 7 bases.

This clonotype was seen a few times. This chain uses TRBV28 with TRBJ1-1, with D possibly matching TRBD1 (5 bases). Per the germline V gene, CDR1 is MDHEN and CDR2 is SYDVKM. There are 10 residues in the CDR3. The CDR3 DNA sequence: TGTGAGCCCCCGGGGACGGGAGCTTTCTTT. Protein: CEPPGTGAFF.

This chain joins TRBV25-1 and TRBJ2-3, with 8 nucleotides matching TRBD2. V lost 0 bases, J lost 5 bases, and 4 bases stayed unmatched. The germline gives CDR1 MGHDK, CDR2 SYGVNS. The length of the CDR3 is 15 residues. As DNA, the CDR3 is TGTGCCAGCAGTGAATATCGCGGGGGGCGAGATACGCAGTATTTT. This translates into CASSEYRGGRDTQYF. Drawing the rest from reference TRBV25-1 and TRBJ2-3, the complete variable domain is EADIYQTPRYLVIGTGKKITLECSQTMGHDKMYWYQQDPGMELHLIHYSYGVNSTEKGDLSSESTVSRIRTEHFPLTLESARPSHTSQYLCASSEYRGGRDTQYFGPGTRLTVL.

This clonotype turned up a few times. The chain uses TRBV28 and TRBJ2-7, with D perhaps TRBD1 or TRBD2 (5 bases each). Germline-derived CDR1 and CDR2 are MDHEN and SYDVKM. Trimming pared 5 bases from V and 6 bases from J, leaving 17 bases between. The CDR3 sequence is 14 residues long. The CDR3 DNA sequence: TGTGCCAGCAGTGCCCCGGGGCTACTCCCCGAGCAGTACGTC. Residues: CASSAPGLLPEQYV.

V is TRBV20-1 and J is TRBJ2-7; possible D gene TRBD1, 6 bases. The CDR3 contains 18 residues. Germline lookup yields CDR1 DFQATT and CDR2 SNEGSKA (reference sequence). The germline V and J ends were trimmed by 6 bases and 3 bases, with 30 bases remaining between them. CDR3 sequence (DNA): TGCAGTGCCGACAGGACTGGAGAGTGGGGAGAGACACACTACGAGCAGTACTTC. It is translated as CSADRTGEWGETHYEQYF.

There are many counts of this clonotype. J is TRBJ2-3 and V is TRBV20-1, with 7 bases that match TRBD2. The CDR3 loop spans 13 amino acids. CDR1 is DFQATT and CDR2 is SNEGSKA in the germline V gene (reference sequence). The V and J ends lost 7 bases and 0 bases, in that order; junction bases with no gene match: 4. In DNA form, the CDR3 reads TGCAGTGTGGACGGGGGGAGCACAGATACGCAGTATTTT. It yields the protein CSVDGGSTDTQYF.

This clonotype appeared a few times. The chain recombines TRBV12-3 or TRBV12-4 with TRBJ2-1; no clear D. There are 15 residues in the CDR3. The V end lost 1 base, the J end lost 10 bases, and 17 bases lay between the germline ends. The CDR3 is CASSLVVGSVGEQFF. The CDR3 nucleotides are TGTGCCAGCAGTTTAGTGGTGGGTTCCGTCGGGGAGCAGTTCTTC.

This clonotype was seen ten or more times. The chain recombines TRBV10-3 with TRBJ1-5; tentative D call: TRBD1 (5 bases). The CDR3 contains 14 residues. Looked up from germline, CDR1 is ENHRY and CDR2 is SYGVKD. V was clipped by 6 bases and J by 3 bases, with 12 bases between them. Here the CDR3 DNA reads TGTGCCATCAGCCAGGGAATCGACAATCAGCCCCAGCATTTT. It specifies CAISQGIDNQPQHF.

V is TRBV4-3 and J is TRBJ2-2; D is possibly TRBD1 (6 bases). The germline V and J ends were trimmed by 4 bases and 3 bases, with 21 bases remaining between them. Germline V gives CDR1 LGHNA, CDR2 YSLEER. There are 18 residues in the CDR3. This CDR3 is CASSRVAQLPGDTGELFF. DNA of the CDR3: TGCGCCAGCAGCCGAGTCGCCCAGTTACCAGGGGACACCGGGGAGCTGTTTTTT.

The J gene is TRBJ1-1, the V gene TRBV28; D remains ambiguous. Germline values: CDR1 MDHEN, CDR2 SYDVKM. The CDR3 has 13 amino acids. The germline V and J ends were trimmed by 5 bases and 4 bases, with 11 bases remaining between them. CDR3 region: CASSAGLGTEAFF. Written as DNA, the CDR3 is TGTGCCAGCAGTGCCGGGTTGGGCACTGAAGCTTTCTTT. Variable domain in full (rest from reference TRBV28 and TRBJ1-1): DVKVTQSSRYLVKRTGEKVFLECVQDMDHENMFWYRQDPGLGLRLIYFSYDVKMKEKGDIPEGYSVSREKKERFSLILESASTNQTSMYLCASSAGLGTEAFFGQGTRLTVV.